This T cell receptor (beta chain) was recovered during a study of Ad26.COV2.S vaccination and SARS-CoV-2 variants. Study-level background: Donor was in the COV1001 Ad26.COV2.S trial arm. Ad26.COV2.S, an intramuscular injection, was given once or twice 56 days apart. Broader study findings: Whether participants received vaccine or placebo, their non-spike TCR breadth was similar.

The treatment denotes: 15 to 20 received Ad26.COV2.S at low or high dose, single or two shots; several received placebo; per-sample allocation not given. The samples date from day 63 after the first vaccine or placebo injection. What was given as vaccine was an Ad26 vector encoding Wuhan-strain SARS-CoV-2 spike. Clones were sequenced by immunoSEQ multiplex PCR, and TCRdb holds only the in-frame ones, with some missing. The table records 380,000 or so clones, roughly 90% of them present only once. The germline gives CDR1 LNHDA, CDR2 SQIVND (reference sequence). With 5 bases removed from V and 9 bases from J, the gap between germline ends came to 22 bases. This CDR3 has 16 amino acids. To note about this clone: Its target is not known.

The chain employs TRBV19 and TRBJ2-2; D unclear. The sequenced sample was peripheral blood, obtained in a trial of Ad26.COV2.S vaccine versus placebo. The sequence was obtained from a person between 18 and 60 years old who received the Ad26.COV2.S COVID-19 vaccine or a placebo. The CDR3 reads CASSGPPAGPNRELFF. The CDR3 coding sequence is TGTGCCAGTAGTGGTCCCCCGGCAGGCCCAAACCGGGAGCTGTTTTTT.